The TCR beta chain under discussion was sequenced for a study of T cell clonotyping in hematopoietic cell transplantation. This clone was seen a handful of times. Antigen: not known. Study-wide findings and caveats: Broader posttransplant TCR repertoire diversity was predicted by graft donor and pretransplant recipient Inverse Simpson Index values. No sorting was done, leaving CD4 and CD8 contributions mixed. Few recipient clonotypes overlapped donors; over 97% were de novo at given depth.

Here immunoSEQ multiplex PCR was the method, and the copy in TCRdb shows in-frame clones only, minus some. The sample lists fewer than 4,500 clones, 15% to 20% occurring once. The germline CDR1 and CDR2 sequences are LGHNA and YSLEER. The CDR3 spans 15 residues. The trim removed 3 bases at V and 0 bases at J, leaving 2 bases unmatched. Sequenced material: peripheral blood mononuclear cells, taken 30 days after allogeneic stem cell transplant. The V gene is TRBV4-3, the J gene TRBJ1-5; 7 positions agree with TRBD1. The clonotype comes from a male patient aged 45 to 59 who had an allogeneic stem cell transplant from a related donor, so the T cells may come from the graft donor. Some clones in this sample may be carry-over from other donors' samples. The CDR3 loop is CASSQTGFSNQPQHF. As DNA, the CDR3 is TGCGCCAGCAGCCAGACAGGGTTTAGCAATCAGCCCCAGCATTTT.